This section outlines one T cell receptor (beta chain) sequence together with its context. This record comes from a study of technical replicates of blood from a few donors. TCRdb's copy holds only in-frame clones and misses some; the assay was immunoSEQ multiplex PCR. This sample has over 65,000 clones, with nearly 98% found just once. This TCR came from a human donor in good health. The sample was T cells isolated from PBMCs.

CDR3 in amino acids: CASSLGGWAGGKEQFF. The DNA of the CDR3 is TGCGCCAGCAGCCTAGGGGGGTGGGCAGGGGGTAAAGAGCAGTTCTTC. V usage is TRBV4-1 and J usage is TRBJ2-1; maybe TRBD1 (7 bases). CDR3 length: 16 amino acids. In germline, CDR1 is MGHRA, CDR2 YSYEKL. With 4 bases removed from V and 10 bases from J, the gap between germline ends came to 23 bases.